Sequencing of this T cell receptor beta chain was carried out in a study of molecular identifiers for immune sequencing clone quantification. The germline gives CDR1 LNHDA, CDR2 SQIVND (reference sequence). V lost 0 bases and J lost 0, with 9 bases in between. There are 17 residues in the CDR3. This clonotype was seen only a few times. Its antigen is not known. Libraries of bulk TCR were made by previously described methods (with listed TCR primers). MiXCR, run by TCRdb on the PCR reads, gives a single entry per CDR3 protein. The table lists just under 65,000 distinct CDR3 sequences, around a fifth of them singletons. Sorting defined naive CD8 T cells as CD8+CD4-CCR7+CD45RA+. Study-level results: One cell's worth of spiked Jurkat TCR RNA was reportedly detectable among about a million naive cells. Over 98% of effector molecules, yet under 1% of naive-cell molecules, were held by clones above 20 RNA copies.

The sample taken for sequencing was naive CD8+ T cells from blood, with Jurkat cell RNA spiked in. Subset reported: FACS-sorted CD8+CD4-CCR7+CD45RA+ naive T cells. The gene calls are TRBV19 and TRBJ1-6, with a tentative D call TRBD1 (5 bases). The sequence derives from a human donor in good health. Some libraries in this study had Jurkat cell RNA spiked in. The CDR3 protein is CASSIDLGHSYNSPLHF. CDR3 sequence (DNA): TGTGCCAGTAGTATAGATCTAGGACACTCCTATAATTCACCCCTCCACTTT.